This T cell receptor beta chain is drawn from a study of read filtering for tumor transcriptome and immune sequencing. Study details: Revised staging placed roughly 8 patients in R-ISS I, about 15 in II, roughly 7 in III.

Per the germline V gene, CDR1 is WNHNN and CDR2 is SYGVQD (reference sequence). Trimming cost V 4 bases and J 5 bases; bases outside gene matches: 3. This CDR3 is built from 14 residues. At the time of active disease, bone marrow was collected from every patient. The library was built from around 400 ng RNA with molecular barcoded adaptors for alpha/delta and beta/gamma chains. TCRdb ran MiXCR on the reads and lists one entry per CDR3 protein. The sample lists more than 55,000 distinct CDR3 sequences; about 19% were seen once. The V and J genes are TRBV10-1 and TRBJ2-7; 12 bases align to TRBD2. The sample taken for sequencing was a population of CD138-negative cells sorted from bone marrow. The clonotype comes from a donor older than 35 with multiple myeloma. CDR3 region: CASSGTSGDDEQYF. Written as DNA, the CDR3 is TGCGCCAGCAGTGGGACTAGCGGGGACGACGAGCAGTACTTC.